The rows below give T cell receptor beta chains drawn from one sample of a study of T cell changes during pregnancy in multiple sclerosis. Generated by immunoSEQ multiplex PCR, the TCRdb table keeps only in-frame clones and is missing some. This table holds about 30,000 clones, 80% to 90% found once. The specimen was CD8+ T cells from peripheral blood mononuclear cells, collected in the second trimester of pregnancy. The source is a female donor with multiple sclerosis, enrolled in a pregnancy study. Each CDR3 is given with its conserved first and last residue. The D gene is left open where the match is weak. Size tells how often a clone was seen (once, few, many) or the class of an expanded clone, and some rows leave it out.

abundance: NA; j_gene: TRBJ2-3; v_gene: TRBV9; d_gene: NA; CDR3aa: CASSGNRGGSDF; CDR3nt: TGTGCCAGCAGCGGAAACAGGGGAGGTTCCGATTTT
abundance: NA; j_gene: TRBJ1-2; v_gene: TRBV7-9; d_gene: TRBD1; CDR3aa: CASSLGTGSYYGYTF; CDR3nt: TGTGCCAGCAGCCTAGGGACAGGGAGTTACTATGGCTACACCTTC
abundance: NA; j_gene: TRBJ2-6; v_gene: TRBV13; d_gene: TRBD2; CDR3aa: CASSPTTQAGAGANVLTF; CDR3nt: TGTGCCAGCAGCCCGACTACTCAGGCGGGAGCTGGGGCCAACGTCCTGACTTTC
abundance: NA; j_gene: TRBJ2-1; v_gene: TRBV7-3; d_gene: TRBD2; CDR3aa: CASSHLAASSYNEQFF; CDR3nt: TGTGCCAGCAGCCACCTAGCGGCAAGCTCCTACAATGAGCAGTTCTTC
abundance: medium-sized; j_gene: TRBJ2-1; v_gene: TRBV11-1; d_gene: TRBD1; CDR3aa: CASSFAGGYHNEQFF; CDR3nt: TGTGCCAGCAGCTTCGCAGGGGGCTACCACAATGAGCAGTTCTTC
abundance: NA; j_gene: TRBJ1-6; v_gene: TRBV6-4; d_gene: NA; CDR3aa: CASSDGTNSPLHF; CDR3nt: TGTGCCAGCAGTGACGGGACAAATTCACCCCTCCACTTT
abundance: NA; j_gene: TRBJ2-2; v_gene: TRBV2; d_gene: NA; CDR3aa: CASIRSGAGELFF; CDR3nt: TGTGCCAGCATTCGCTCAGGCGCCGGGGAGCTGTTTTTT
abundance: NA; j_gene: TRBJ2-5; v_gene: TRBV11-2; d_gene: NA; CDR3aa: CASSSRTVYQETQYF; CDR3nt: TGTGCCAGCAGCTCCCGGACAGTGTACCAAGAGACCCAGTACTTC
abundance: NA; j_gene: TRBJ2-7; v_gene: TRBV10-3; d_gene: TRBD1; CDR3aa: CAAGRARTGGGYEQYF; CDR3nt: TGTGCCGCGGGAAGGGCCCGGACAGGGGGGGGCTACGAGCAGTACTTC
abundance: once; j_gene: TRBJ2-7; v_gene: TRBV5-1; d_gene: TRBD2; CDR3aa: CASSLTSGYEQYF; CDR3nt: TGCGCCAGCAGCTTGACTAGCGGCTACGAGCAGTACTTC
abundance: NA; j_gene: TRBJ1-4; v_gene: TRBV5-1; d_gene: TRBD1; CDR3aa: CASSQGQGGRKSEKLFF; CDR3nt: TGCGCCAGCAGCCAAGGACAGGGAGGACGGAAGAGTGAAAAACTGTTTTTT
abundance: NA; j_gene: TRBJ2-1; v_gene: TRBV7-9; d_gene: NA; CDR3aa: CALGAVGDEQFF; CDR3nt: TGTGCCCTGGGGGCGGTCGGCGATGAGCAGTTCTTC
abundance: NA; j_gene: TRBJ2-4; v_gene: TRBV9; d_gene: TRBD2; CDR3aa: CASSRGGASGDIQYF; CDR3nt: TGTGCCAGCAGCCGCGGGGGGGCGAGTGGTGACATTCAGTACTTC
abundance: NA; j_gene: TRBJ2-7; v_gene: TRBV19; d_gene: TRBD1; CDR3aa: CASSEGTASIYEQYF; CDR3nt: TGTGCCAGTAGCGAAGGGACAGCGTCGATCTACGAGCAGTACTTC
abundance: NA; j_gene: TRBJ2-3; v_gene: TRBV11-3; d_gene: NA; CDR3aa: CASSLGGTQYF; CDR3nt: TGTGCCAGCAGCCTCGGGGGTACGCAGTATTTT
abundance: NA; j_gene: TRBJ1-6; v_gene: TRBV19; d_gene: NA; CDR3aa: CASSIGGERGTNSPLHF; CDR3nt: TGTGCCAGTAGTATTGGAGGGGAGAGAGGTACTAATTCACCCCTCCACTTT
abundance: NA; j_gene: TRBJ2-7; v_gene: TRBV27; d_gene: NA; CDR3aa: CASSLSAGNEQYF; CDR3nt: TGTGCCAGCAGTCTGTCGGCGGGGAACGAGCAGTACTTC
abundance: NA; j_gene: TRBJ2-1; v_gene: TRBV28; d_gene: TRBD2; CDR3aa: CASSSTAGDSFDEQFF; CDR3nt: TGTGCCAGCAGTAGCACAGCGGGAGATAGCTTCGATGAGCAGTTCTTC
abundance: NA; j_gene: TRBJ2-5; v_gene: TRBV11-3; d_gene: NA; CDR3aa: CASSLVLLATETQYF; CDR3nt: TGTGCCAGCAGCTTAGTTTTACTAGCAACGGAGACCCAGTACTTC
abundance: NA; j_gene: TRBJ1-1; v_gene: TRBV4-3; d_gene: NA; CDR3aa: CASSQDPRGTMNTEAFF; CDR3nt: TGCGCCAGCAGCCAAGATCCCCGGGGTACGATGAACACTGAAGCTTTCTTT
abundance: few; j_gene: TRBJ1-1; v_gene: TRBV30; d_gene: TRBD1; CDR3aa: CAWEGQMVTEAFF; CDR3nt: TGTGCCTGGGAGGGACAGATGGTCACTGAAGCTTTCTTT
abundance: NA; j_gene: TRBJ2-3; v_gene: TRBV7-3; d_gene: TRBD2; CDR3aa: CASSPGLVVDTQYF; CDR3nt: TGTGCCAGCAGCCCTGGACTAGTTGTAGATACGCAGTATTTT
abundance: NA; j_gene: TRBJ2-1; v_gene: TRBV28; d_gene: TRBD1; CDR3aa: CASSLVGQEYNEQFF; CDR3nt: TGTGCCAGCAGTTTAGTGGGACAGGAATACAATGAGCAGTTCTTC
abundance: NA; j_gene: TRBJ2-5; v_gene: TRBV7-7; d_gene: TRBD2; CDR3aa: CASSLLGGEETQYF; CDR3nt: TGTGCCAGCAGCCTACTGGGAGGGGAAGAGACCCAGTACTTC
abundance: few; j_gene: TRBJ1-5; v_gene: TRBV23-1; d_gene: NA; CDR3aa: CASTRETQHF; CDR3nt: TGCGCCAGCACTCGAGAAACCCAGCATTTT
abundance: NA; j_gene: TRBJ2-2; v_gene: TRBV21-1; d_gene: NA; CDR3aa: CASSARGGKAGELFF; CDR3nt: TGTGCCAGCAGCGCTAGAGGAGGTAAAGCCGGGGAGCTGTTTTTT
abundance: NA; j_gene: TRBJ2-7; v_gene: TRBV4-1; d_gene: TRBD1; CDR3aa: CASSPAGTGDYEQYF; CDR3nt: TGCGCCAGCAGCCCAGCCGGGACAGGGGACTACGAGCAGTACTTC
abundance: NA; j_gene: TRBJ2-5; v_gene: TRBV28; d_gene: TRBD1; CDR3aa: CASSLGQGGWETQYF; CDR3nt: TGTGCCAGCAGCCTGGGACAGGGAGGGTGGGAGACCCAGTACTTC
abundance: NA; j_gene: TRBJ2-7; v_gene: TRBV6-5; d_gene: NA; CDR3aa: CASRTTGEAYEQYF; CDR3nt: TGTGCCAGCAGGACTACAGGGGAGGCCTACGAGCAGTACTTC
abundance: few; j_gene: TRBJ2-7; v_gene: TRBV7-2; d_gene: TRBD1; CDR3aa: CASSLSEGGPYEQYF; CDR3nt: TGTGCCAGCAGCTTATCCGAAGGGGGCCCGTACGAGCAGTACTTC
abundance: NA; j_gene: TRBJ2-7; v_gene: TRBV25-1; d_gene: NA; CDR3aa: CASSLGEYEQYF; CDR3nt: TGTGCCAGCAGTTTGGGAGAATACGAGCAGTACTTC
abundance: once; j_gene: TRBJ1-6; v_gene: TRBV6-6; d_gene: NA; CDR3aa: CASSLVVYNSPLHF; CDR3nt: TGTGCCAGCAGCCTAGTGGTTTATAATTCACCCCTCCACTTT
abundance: NA; j_gene: TRBJ1-2; v_gene: TRBV11-3; d_gene: TRBD1; CDR3aa: CASSRSGTGVPGYTF; CDR3nt: TGTGCCAGCAGCCGGTCGGGGACAGGGGTGCCAGGCTACACCTTC
abundance: NA; j_gene: TRBJ1-5; v_gene: TRBV10-3; d_gene: NA; CDR3aa: CAISEAGGNQPQHF; CDR3nt: TGTGCCATCAGTGAGGCAGGTGGAAATCAGCCCCAGCATTTT
abundance: NA; j_gene: TRBJ2-3; v_gene: TRBV13; d_gene: NA; CDR3aa: CASSSQSSTDTQYF; CDR3nt: TGTGCCAGCAGCTCCCAGTCTAGCACAGATACGCAGTATTTT
abundance: NA; j_gene: TRBJ1-5; v_gene: TRBV28; d_gene: NA; CDR3aa: CASSFSGVAQPQHF; CDR3nt: TGTGCCAGCAGTTTTTCAGGGGTAGCCCAGCCCCAGCATTTT
abundance: NA; j_gene: TRBJ1-2; v_gene: TRBV9; d_gene: NA; CDR3aa: CASSLYRDGYTF; CDR3nt: TGTGCCAGCAGCCTCTACCGGGATGGCTACACCTTC
abundance: once; j_gene: TRBJ1-1; v_gene: TRBV7-9; d_gene: NA; CDR3aa: CASSPEGGMNTEAFF; CDR3nt: TGTGCCAGCAGCCCAGAAGGAGGAATGAACACTGAAGCTTTCTTT
abundance: NA; j_gene: TRBJ2-4; v_gene: TRBV16; d_gene: TRBD1; CDR3aa: CASSQGTGVKNIQYF; CDR3nt: TGTGCCAGCAGCCAAGGGACAGGGGTTAAAAACATTCAGTACTTC
abundance: NA; j_gene: TRBJ2-7; v_gene: TRBV27; d_gene: TRBD2; CDR3aa: CASSLAGDSSYEQYF; CDR3nt: TGTGCCAGCAGTTTAGCGGGAGACTCCTCCTACGAGCAGTACTTC
abundance: NA; j_gene: TRBJ1-1; v_gene: TRBV5-4; d_gene: NA; CDR3aa: CASSFGQHTEAFF; CDR3nt: TGTGCCAGCAGCTTTGGACAGCACACTGAAGCTTTCTTT